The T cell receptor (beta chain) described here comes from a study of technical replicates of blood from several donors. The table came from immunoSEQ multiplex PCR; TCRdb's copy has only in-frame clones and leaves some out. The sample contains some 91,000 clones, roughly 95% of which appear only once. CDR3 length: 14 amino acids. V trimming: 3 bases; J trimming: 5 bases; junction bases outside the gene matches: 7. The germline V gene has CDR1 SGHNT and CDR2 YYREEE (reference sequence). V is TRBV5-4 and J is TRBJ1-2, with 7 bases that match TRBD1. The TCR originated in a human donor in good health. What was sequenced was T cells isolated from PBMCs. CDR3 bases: TGTGCCAGCAGCTGGGGACAGTCCCTGTATGGCTACACCTTC. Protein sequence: CASSWGQSLYGYTF.